A single sample is the source of the 10 T cell receptor beta chains below, sequenced in a study of blood T cell repertoires in COVID-19. Only in-frame clones appear in the TCRdb table, and some are missing; sequencing was by immunoSEQ multiplex PCR. The profile shows approximately 210,000 clones, more than 75% of them singletons. Sequencing was done on a sample of PBMCs or T cells enriched from blood (not recorded which). The source of these receptors is a man in his thirties or forties with acute COVID-19.

This chain joins TRBV18 and TRBJ1-1, with D unclear. The V gene's germline CDR1 is KGHSH and CDR2 LQKENI. The CDR3 loop spans 14 amino acids. V lost 3 bases and J lost 1, with 9 bases in between. Written as DNA, the CDR3 is TGTGCCAGCTCACCGACGACTGGGAACACTGAAGCTTTCTTT. It encodes CASSPTTGNTEAFF.

The V gene is TRBV27, the J gene TRBJ1-4; D not resolved. The CDR3 runs 15 residues. Germline V gives CDR1 MNHEY, CDR2 SMNVEV (reference sequence). The ends were cut back, 2 bases at V and 1 base at J, with 8 bases in the middle. CDR3 residues: CASSLQAITNEKLFF. The DNA of the CDR3 is TGTGCCAGCAGTTTACAGGCCATAACTAATGAAAAACTGTTTTTT.

This rearrangement joins TRBV5-1 to TRBJ2-3; possibly TRBD1 for D (6 bases). This CDR3 is built from 17 residues. V shed 2 bases and J shed 0 bases, with 16 bases lying between them. In germline, CDR1 is SGHRS, CDR2 YFSETQ. DNA for the CDR3: TGCGCCAGCAGCTTTTCCGGGACAACCGCTAGCACAGATACGCAGTATTTT. Translating it yields CASSFSGTTASTDTQYF.

Only a few counts were recorded for this clone. CDR3 loop: CASSTRTGGHYGYTF. CDR3 bases: TGTGCCAGCAGCACCCGGACAGGGGGCCACTATGGCTACACCTTC. The chain has TRBV14 and TRBJ1-2; 11 nucleotides line up with TRBD1. The CDR3 is made up of 15 amino acids. CDR1 is SGHDN and CDR2 is FVKESK in the germline V gene. With 5 bases clipped from V and 3 bases from J, the junction kept 5 bases outside the gene matches. Variable domain in full (rest from reference TRBV14 and TRBJ1-2): EAGVTQFPSHSVIEKGQTVTLRCDPISGHDNLYWYRRVMGKEIKFLLHFVKESKQDESGMPNNRFLAERTGGTYSTLKVQPAELEDSGVYFCASSTRTGGHYGYTFGSGTRLTVV.

The chain employs TRBV2 and TRBJ2-7, with D possibly TRBD2 on 6 matching bases. Germline V gives CDR1 SNHLY, CDR2 FYNNEI. Trimming stripped 4 bases from V and 7 bases from J, with 14 bases between. The CDR3 is 13 residues long. CDR3 protein: CASSGGGNWEQYF. CDR3 bases: TGTGCCAGCAGTGGAGGAGGGAATTGGGAGCAGTACTTC.

This chain links TRBV5-4 with TRBJ1-2, with 8 bases fitting TRBD1. Germline V gene data show CDR1 as SGHNT and CDR2 as YYREEE (reference sequence). V lost 5 bases to trimming and J lost 6 bases; unmatched junction nucleotides: 9. The CDR3 runs 14 residues. The CDR3 DNA is TGTGCCAGCAGAACCAGACAGGGGCACGATGGCTACACCTTC. It yields the protein CASRTRQGHDGYTF. The whole variable domain, filled in from reference TRBV5-4 and TRBJ1-2, reads ETGVTQSPTHLIKTRGQQVTLRCSSQSGHNTVSWYQQALGQGPQFIFQYYREEENGRGNFPPRFSGLQFPNYSSELNVNALELDDSALYLCASRTRQGHDGYTFGSGTRLTVV.

This clone was counted once. This chain links TRBV6-5 with TRBJ1-5; D is ambiguous. Looked up from germline, CDR1 is MNHEY and CDR2 is SVGAGI. This CDR3 has 12 amino acids. Trimming cost V 5 bases and J 6 bases, with 8 bases left between them. CDR3 sequence reads: CASSLAVQPQHF. The CDR3 DNA is TGTGCCAGCAGTCTCGCGGTTCAGCCCCAGCATTTT.

The chain has TRBV18 and TRBJ1-6, with no clear D. Trimming removed 2 bases from V and 0 bases from J, with 11 bases in between. CDR1 is KGHSH and CDR2 is LQKENI in the germline V gene. This CDR3 is built from 17 residues. The CDR3 loop is CASSPKQLSSYNSPLHF. CDR3 in DNA: TGTGCCAGCTCACCAAAACAGTTAAGCTCCTATAATTCACCCCTCCACTTT. The full variable domain, rest sourced from reference TRBV18 and TRBJ1-6, is NAGVMQNPRHLVRRRGQEARLRCSPMKGHSHVYWYRQLPEEGLKFMVYLQKENIIDESGMPKERFSAEFPKEGPSILRIQQVVRGDSAAYFCASSPKQLSSYNSPLHFGNGTRLTVT.

The chain uses TRBV5-1 and TRBJ1-2; D not certain. Germline V gives CDR1 SGHRS, CDR2 YFSETQ. The CDR3 totals 14 residues. V was cut by 0 bases and J by 7 bases, with 13 bases left in between. The CDR3 region has the DNA TGCGCCAGCAGCTTGGATACGAGGCCACTTGGCTACACCTTC. The encoded protein is CASSLDTRPLGYTF.

This clone came up a few times. The CDR3 bases are TGCGCCAGCAGCCAAGGGTTTTTCGGGCTAGCGGGGGGCAAGCAGTTCTTC. Translated: CASSQGFFGLAGGKQFF. The chain employs TRBV4-1 and TRBJ2-1; 11 positions agree with TRBD2. The V gene's germline CDR1 is MGHRA and CDR2 YSYEKL. The J segment lost 11 bases and the V segment lost 1 base, leaving 13 bases of the junction unmatched. This CDR3 region has 17 residues.